This T cell receptor (beta chain) stems from a study of neurological immune-mediated disorders (dated by TCRdb to about 2019). Study-wide context: Of the roughly 34 multiple sclerosis patients, 31 had relapsing-remitting MS and 3 had secondary progressive MS. Peripheral blood TCR-beta repertoires from patients with HTLV-I-associated myelopathy (HAM/TSP), patients with multiple sclerosis, and healthy controls were compared in the study using UMI-based sequencing. The 106 TCR-beta libraries covered PBMC samples along with longitudinal samples, technical triplicates, and paired sorted CD4+ and CD8+ T-cell subsets. The cohort included 60 to 75 subjects: around 15 with HAM/TSP, around 34 with multiple sclerosis, and around 20 healthy controls. On the study overall, not on this receptor specifically: TCR clonal expansion was highest in HAM/TSP patients and lowest in MS patients, with MS patients falling below even healthy controls. Across subjects, expanded clones never shared an identical CDR3 amino acid sequence, which suggests that the TCR-beta repertoires in every group were private. The MS cluster was not associated with any clinical or MRI features, and the authors stated that larger cohorts are needed. Phylogenetic analysis grouped repertoires from 18 of 34 MS patients into a cluster of related CDR3 sequences, suggesting a possible repertoire-level signature.

Sorted-subset TCR libraries were prepared from under 1.1 million sorted CD4+ or CD8+ T cells. The multiple sclerosis patients were enrolled in a US clinical protocol that evaluated disease progression with magnetic resonance imaging. Peripheral blood was subjected to Ficoll-Hypaque density gradient centrifugation to isolate PBMCs, which were then cryopreserved in liquid nitrogen. Paired sorted CD4+ and CD8+ subsets came from healthy controls, HAM/TSP patients and MS patients. cDNA was synthesized by template-switch 5'RACE using a primer carrying a 10-nucleotide random unique molecular identifier by which each TCR transcript was tagged. Every sequencing run covered 15-18 subjects and yielded more than 170 million TCR-beta sequences. The RNeasy kit was used to extract total RNA. TCR-beta VDJ regions were amplified with primers for the TCR constant region and the 5'RACE anchor, using the KAPA Real-time Library Amplification kit. Sample indexes and Illumina adaptors were added in a first PCR, after which library yield was increased in a second PCR. After purification with Ampure beads, the TCR product of roughly 650 bp was size-selected on a 2% E-gel SizeSelection system. Library quality was checked on a Bioanalyzer, concentration was measured with Qubit, and libraries were quantified with the Kapa Library Quantification kit before pooling. An Illumina HiSeq 2500 sequenced the libraries paired-end 2 x 150 bp. To increase sequence diversity, roughly 24-30% phiX was spiked into each library pool. Regarding the original processing steps: The UMI-based MiGEC pipeline processed quality-filtered reads and removed over 80% of raw TCR sequences during error correction. IMGT germline references were used for aligning VDJ genes, and each clonotype was defined as a unique CDR3 amino acid sequence together with its V-J genes. Clonal expansion, Shannon diversity and CDR3 relatedness (CalcPairwiseDistances, ClusterSamples) were evaluated with VDJtools, and phylogenetic trees were built with CLCbio workbench. A clone was classed as expanded if it had 8 or more unique UMIs, a cutoff based on coefficient-of-variation modelling across technical triplicates. Clones were called with MiXCR by TCRdb after fastp trimmed the public reads at Q25, and only in-frame beta chains were retained. For every CDR3 protein sequence, its rows merge into one entry that carries the most common genes and DNA. These V and J calls rely on TCRdb rather than the paper's analysis. The sample records roughly 48,000 distinct CDR3 sequences, about 5% of which are singletons. Of the sample, 1.3% to 1.5% is held by the ten largest clones.

Sequences SGHTA (CDR1) and FQGNSA (CDR2) are obtained from the germline V gene. The CDR3, cysteine through phenylalanine, is 11 amino acids long. The sequence is cut down to CDR3 DNA, 33 bases in frame from base 1. V and J are truncated by 5 bases and 6 bases respectively, leaving an intervening sequence of 7 bases. This clonotype was picked up many times. It lacks a known antigen. The sample holds no much larger clone one base away, and base qualities are not on file. Here the chain combines TRBV7-2 and TRBJ2-5, with a weak D call of TRBD2 (5 bases match). The sequence derives from a woman under 30 with multiple sclerosis. The sequenced sample consisted of CD4+ T cells from blood. The CDR3 protein is CASSRGQTQYF. Here is the DNA: TGTGCCAGCAGCAGAGGGCAGACCCAGTACTTC.